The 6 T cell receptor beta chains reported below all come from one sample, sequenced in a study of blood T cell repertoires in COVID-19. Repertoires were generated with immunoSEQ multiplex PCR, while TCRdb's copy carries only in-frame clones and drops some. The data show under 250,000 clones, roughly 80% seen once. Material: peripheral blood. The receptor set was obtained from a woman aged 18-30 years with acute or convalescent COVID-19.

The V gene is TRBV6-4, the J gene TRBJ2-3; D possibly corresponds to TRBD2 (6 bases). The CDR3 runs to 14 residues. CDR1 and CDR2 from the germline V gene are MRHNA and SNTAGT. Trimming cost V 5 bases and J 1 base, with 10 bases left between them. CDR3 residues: CASSRRAGTDTQYF. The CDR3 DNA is TGTGCCAGCAGTCGGAGGGCCGGCACAGATACGCAGTATTTT.

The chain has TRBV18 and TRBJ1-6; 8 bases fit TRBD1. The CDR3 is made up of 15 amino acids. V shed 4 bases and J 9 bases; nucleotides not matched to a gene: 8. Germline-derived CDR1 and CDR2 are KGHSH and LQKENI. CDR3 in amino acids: CASSQTTGDGSPLHF. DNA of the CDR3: TGTGCCAGCTCACAAACGACAGGGGACGGTTCACCCCTCCACTTT.

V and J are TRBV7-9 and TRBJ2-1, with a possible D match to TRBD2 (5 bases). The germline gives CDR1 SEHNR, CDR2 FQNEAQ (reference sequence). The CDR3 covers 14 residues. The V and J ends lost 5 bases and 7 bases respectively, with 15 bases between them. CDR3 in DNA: TGTGCCAGCAGCCTCCTAGCCAACGTAAATGAGCAGTTCTTC. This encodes CASSLLANVNEQFF.

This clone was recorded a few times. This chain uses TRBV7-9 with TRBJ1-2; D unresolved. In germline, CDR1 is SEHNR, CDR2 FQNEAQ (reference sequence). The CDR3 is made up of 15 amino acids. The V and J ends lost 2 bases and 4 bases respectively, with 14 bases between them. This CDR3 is CASSLSGKNLYGYTF. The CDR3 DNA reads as TGTGCCAGCAGCTTAAGCGGCAAAAACCTCTATGGCTACACCTTC. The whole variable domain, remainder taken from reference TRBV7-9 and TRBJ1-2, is DTGVSQNPRHKITKRGQNVTFRCDPISEHNRLYWYRQTLGQGPEFLTYFQNEAQLEKSRLLSDRFSAERPKGSFSTLEIQRTEQGDSAMYLCASSLSGKNLYGYTFGSGTRLTVV.

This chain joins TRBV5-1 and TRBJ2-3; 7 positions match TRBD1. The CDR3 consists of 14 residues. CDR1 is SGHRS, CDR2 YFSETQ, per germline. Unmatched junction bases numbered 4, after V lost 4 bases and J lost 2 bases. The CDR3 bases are TGCGCCAGCAGCCTGGGACAGACCACAGATACGCAGTATTTT. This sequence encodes CASSLGQTTDTQYF.

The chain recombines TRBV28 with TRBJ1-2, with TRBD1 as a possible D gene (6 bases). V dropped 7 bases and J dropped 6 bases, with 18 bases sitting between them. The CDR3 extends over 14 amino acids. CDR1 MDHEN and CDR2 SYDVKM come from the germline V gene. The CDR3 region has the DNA TGTGCCAGCACCGATGGGGGAACAGGGCATGGCTACACCTTC. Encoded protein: CASTDGGTGHGYTF.